The rows below give T cell receptor beta chains drawn from one sample of a study of T cell repertoires in cytomegalovirus infection. Each CDR3 protein gets one entry after TCRdb re-called the reads with MiXCR. Counted here are roughly 100,000 distinct CDR3 sequences, under 50% occurring once; the ten biggest clones make up about two thirds. These receptors lack a known antigen. Source: CD8+ T cells from cultured PBMCs, taken from culture after CMV antigen stimulation. The receptors here all came from a human donor in good health (CMV status not recorded). Some clones in this sample may be carry-over from other donors' samples. Both conserved end residues are trimmed from each CDR3. Some rows mark clone size as missing; the rest say once, few, many or name a class of expanded clone.

j_call: TRBJ2-1; v_call: TRBV12-3/TRBV12-4; clone_size: NA; cdr3_aa: ASSLFSPSGGTPSYNEQF
j_call: TRBJ1-1; v_call: TRBV4-1; clone_size: many; cdr3_aa: ASSLTMPDRGRFQNTEAF
j_call: TRBJ1-2; v_call: TRBV12-3/TRBV12-4; clone_size: NA; cdr3_aa: ASSLGGQGAGYT
j_call: TRBJ2-3; v_call: TRBV27; clone_size: few; cdr3_aa: ASSWTSGYTDTQY
j_call: TRBJ2-1; v_call: TRBV29-1; clone_size: few; cdr3_aa: SVEFTNNEQF
j_call: TRBJ2-1; v_call: TRBV7-9; clone_size: few; cdr3_aa: ASSRTSGGSSYNEQF
j_call: TRBJ2-7; v_call: TRBV4-2; clone_size: NA; cdr3_aa: ASSQGPSDEQY
j_call: TRBJ2-1; v_call: TRBV18; clone_size: few; cdr3_aa: ASSPDEHNEQF
j_call: TRBJ2-7; v_call: TRBV27; clone_size: few; cdr3_aa: ASRPGRGKKDEQY
j_call: TRBJ2-7; v_call: TRBV14; clone_size: NA; cdr3_aa: ASSQERAYEQY
j_call: TRBJ1-6; v_call: TRBV20-1; clone_size: NA; cdr3_aa: SAAIGQRYNSPLH
j_call: TRBJ1-1; v_call: TRBV4-2; clone_size: many; cdr3_aa: ASSQPGGNTEAF
j_call: TRBJ1-5; v_call: TRBV28; clone_size: NA; cdr3_aa: ASSHDRAPHQPQH
j_call: TRBJ1-5; v_call: TRBV12-3/TRBV12-4; clone_size: many; cdr3_aa: ASSLRGLDSNQPQH
j_call: TRBJ1-1; v_call: TRBV27; clone_size: NA; cdr3_aa: ASSLSGAYTEAF
j_call: TRBJ2-5; v_call: TRBV6-8; clone_size: NA; cdr3_aa: ASSPGASGETQY
j_call: TRBJ2-3; v_call: TRBV18; clone_size: many; cdr3_aa: ASSPLRRGESTDTQY
j_call: TRBJ1-1; v_call: TRBV5-1; clone_size: many; cdr3_aa: ASSLDGHTEAF
j_call: TRBJ1-5; v_call: TRBV27; clone_size: NA; cdr3_aa: ASSIGTGYDQPQH
j_call: TRBJ2-2; v_call: TRBV29-1; clone_size: once; cdr3_aa: SVRHYTGELF
j_call: TRBJ2-5; v_call: TRBV7-3; clone_size: NA; cdr3_aa: ASSLKGGRETQY
j_call: TRBJ2-3; v_call: TRBV2; clone_size: NA; cdr3_aa: ASSAGQGMTWDTQY
j_call: TRBJ1-5; v_call: TRBV19; clone_size: NA; cdr3_aa: ASTARWDRVYSNQPQH
j_call: TRBJ2-2; v_call: TRBV7-9; clone_size: once; cdr3_aa: ASSDNGLAGELF
j_call: TRBJ2-5; v_call: TRBV11-3; clone_size: NA; cdr3_aa: ASSSPAERGEQETQY
j_call: TRBJ2-1; v_call: TRBV20-1; clone_size: NA; cdr3_aa: SARGLAGVNEQF
j_call: TRBJ2-3; v_call: TRBV12-5; clone_size: few; cdr3_aa: ASGLPLRGPSTDTQY
j_call: TRBJ2-4; v_call: TRBV7-9; clone_size: NA; cdr3_aa: ASSYPPGTGGVAKNIQY
j_call: TRBJ2-1; v_call: TRBV12-3/TRBV12-4; clone_size: NA; cdr3_aa: ASSLNPSGGANEQF
j_call: TRBJ2-7; v_call: TRBV27; clone_size: NA; cdr3_aa: ASSFPPGQGASEQY
j_call: TRBJ1-2; v_call: TRBV20-1; clone_size: NA; cdr3_aa: SARRQGVEANYGYT
j_call: TRBJ2-5; v_call: TRBV3-1; clone_size: few; cdr3_aa: ASSHLRAGRRETQY
j_call: TRBJ2-2; v_call: TRBV7-6; clone_size: NA; cdr3_aa: ASSLTTLGTGELF
j_call: TRBJ2-1; v_call: TRBV4-1; clone_size: once; cdr3_aa: ASSHRGGGSYSEQF
j_call: TRBJ1-6; v_call: TRBV7-2; clone_size: many; cdr3_aa: ASSLWSTTYNSPLH
j_call: TRBJ2-7; v_call: TRBV6-6; clone_size: NA; cdr3_aa: ASSYSDRAYEQY
j_call: TRBJ1-2; v_call: TRBV7-2; clone_size: few; cdr3_aa: ASSYFDRVDGYT